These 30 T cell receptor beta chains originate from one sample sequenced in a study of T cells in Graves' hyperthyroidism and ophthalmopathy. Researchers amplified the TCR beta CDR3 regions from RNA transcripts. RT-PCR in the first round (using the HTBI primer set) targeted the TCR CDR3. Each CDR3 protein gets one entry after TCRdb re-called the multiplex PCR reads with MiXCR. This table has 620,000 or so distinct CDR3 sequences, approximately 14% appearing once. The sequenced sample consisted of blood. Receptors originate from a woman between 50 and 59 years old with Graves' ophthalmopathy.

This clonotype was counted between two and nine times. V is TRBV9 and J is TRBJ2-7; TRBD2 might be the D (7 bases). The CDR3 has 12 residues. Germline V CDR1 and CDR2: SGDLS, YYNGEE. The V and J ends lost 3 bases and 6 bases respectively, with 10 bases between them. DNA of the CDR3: TGTGCCAGCAGCGAGCGGGACACCGAGCAGTACTTC. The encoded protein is CASSERDTEQYF.

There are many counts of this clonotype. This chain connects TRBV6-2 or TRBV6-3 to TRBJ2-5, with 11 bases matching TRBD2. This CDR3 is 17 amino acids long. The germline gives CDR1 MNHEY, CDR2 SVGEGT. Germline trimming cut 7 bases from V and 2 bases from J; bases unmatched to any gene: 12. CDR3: CASTYVPGLAAQETQYF. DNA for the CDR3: TGTGCCAGCACCTACGTTCCGGGACTAGCGGCTCAAGAGACCCAGTACTTC.

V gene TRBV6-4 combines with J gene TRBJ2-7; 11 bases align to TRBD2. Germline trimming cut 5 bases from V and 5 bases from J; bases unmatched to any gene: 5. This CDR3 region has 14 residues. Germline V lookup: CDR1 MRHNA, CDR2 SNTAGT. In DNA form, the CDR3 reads TGTGCCAGCAGTATGACTAGCGGGATTCACGAGCAGTACTTC. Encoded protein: CASSMTSGIHEQYF.

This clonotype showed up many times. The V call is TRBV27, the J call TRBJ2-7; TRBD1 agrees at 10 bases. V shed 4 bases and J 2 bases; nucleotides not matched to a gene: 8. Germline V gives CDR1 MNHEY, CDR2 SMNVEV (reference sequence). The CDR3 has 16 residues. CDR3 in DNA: TGTGCCAGCAGTTCTAACTGGGACAGGGGACCCTACGAGCAGTACTTC. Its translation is CASSSNWDRGPYEQYF.

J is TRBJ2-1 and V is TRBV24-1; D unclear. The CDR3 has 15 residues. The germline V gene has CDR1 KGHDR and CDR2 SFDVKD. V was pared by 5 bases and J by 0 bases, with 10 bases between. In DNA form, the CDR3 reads TGTGCCACCAGTGGGCAGTCCATCTCCTACAATGAGCAGTTCTTC. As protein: CATSGQSISYNEQFF.

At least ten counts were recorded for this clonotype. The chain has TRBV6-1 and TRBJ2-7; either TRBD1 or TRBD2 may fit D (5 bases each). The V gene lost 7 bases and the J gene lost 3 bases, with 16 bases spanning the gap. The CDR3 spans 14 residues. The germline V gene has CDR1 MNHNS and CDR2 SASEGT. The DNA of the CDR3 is TGTGCCAGCACCTCTAGGGATGGGGGCTACGAGCAGTACTTC. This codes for CASTSRDGGYEQYF.

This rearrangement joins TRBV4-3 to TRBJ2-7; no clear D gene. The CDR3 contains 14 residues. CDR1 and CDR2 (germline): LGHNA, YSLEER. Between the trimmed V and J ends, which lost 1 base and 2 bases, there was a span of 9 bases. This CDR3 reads CASSQASHTYEQYF. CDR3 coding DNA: TGCGCCAGCAGCCAAGCTTCCCATACCTACGAGCAGTACTTC.

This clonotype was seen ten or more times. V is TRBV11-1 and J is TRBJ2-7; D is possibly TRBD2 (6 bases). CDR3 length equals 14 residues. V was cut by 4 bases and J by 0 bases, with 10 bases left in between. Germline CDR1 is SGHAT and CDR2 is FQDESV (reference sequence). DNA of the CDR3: TGTGCCAGCAGCTACGGGGGTTCCTCCTACGAGCAGTACTTC. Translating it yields CASSYGGSSYEQYF.

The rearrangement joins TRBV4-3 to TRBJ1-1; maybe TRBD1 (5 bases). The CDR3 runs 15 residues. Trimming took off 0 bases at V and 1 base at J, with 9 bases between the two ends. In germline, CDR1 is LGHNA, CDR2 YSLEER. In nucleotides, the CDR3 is TGCGCCAGCAGCCAAGATGTGGGGACGAACACTGAAGCTTTCTTT. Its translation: CASSQDVGTNTEAFF.

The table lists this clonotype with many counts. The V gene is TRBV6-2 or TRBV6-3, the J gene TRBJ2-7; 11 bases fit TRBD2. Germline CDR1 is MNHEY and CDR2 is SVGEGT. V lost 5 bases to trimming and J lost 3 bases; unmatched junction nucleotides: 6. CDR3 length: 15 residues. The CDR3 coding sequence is TGTGCCAGCAGTACTACTAGCGGGAGAAGCTACGAGCAGTACTTC. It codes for CASSTTSGRSYEQYF.

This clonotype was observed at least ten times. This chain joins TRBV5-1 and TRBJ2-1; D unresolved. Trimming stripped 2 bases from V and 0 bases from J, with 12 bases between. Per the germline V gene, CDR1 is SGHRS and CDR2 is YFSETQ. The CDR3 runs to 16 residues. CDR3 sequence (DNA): TGCGCCAGCAGCTTTTCCGGCGTGAGCTCCTACAATGAGCAGTTCTTC. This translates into CASSFSGVSSYNEQFF.

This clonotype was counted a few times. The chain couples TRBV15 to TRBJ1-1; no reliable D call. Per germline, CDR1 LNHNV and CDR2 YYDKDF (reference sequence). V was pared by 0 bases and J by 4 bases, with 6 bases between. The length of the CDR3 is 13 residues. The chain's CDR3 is CATSRDLITEAFF. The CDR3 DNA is TGTGCCACCAGCAGAGATCTGATCACTGAAGCTTTCTTT.

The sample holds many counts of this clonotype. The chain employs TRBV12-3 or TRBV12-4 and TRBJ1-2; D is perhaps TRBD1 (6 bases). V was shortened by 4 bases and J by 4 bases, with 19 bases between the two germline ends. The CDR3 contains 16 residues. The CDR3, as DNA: TGTGCCAGCAGTTCCAGAGACAGGCTTTCCTCCTATGGCTACACCTTC. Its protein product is CASSSRDRLSSYGYTF.

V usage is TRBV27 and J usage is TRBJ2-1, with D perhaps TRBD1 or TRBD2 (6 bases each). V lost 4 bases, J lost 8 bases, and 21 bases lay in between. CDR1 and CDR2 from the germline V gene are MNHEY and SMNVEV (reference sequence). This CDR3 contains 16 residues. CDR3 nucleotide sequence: TGTGCCAGCAGTTGGGCCCAGGGGAGGATAATTTATGAGCAGTTCTTC. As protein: CASSWAQGRIIYEQFF.

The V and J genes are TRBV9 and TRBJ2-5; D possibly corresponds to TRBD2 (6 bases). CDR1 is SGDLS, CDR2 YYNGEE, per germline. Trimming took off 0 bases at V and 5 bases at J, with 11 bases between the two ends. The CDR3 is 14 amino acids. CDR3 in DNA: TGTGCCAGCAGCGTAGCTAGTGGGAGGGAGACCCAGTACTTC. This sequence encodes CASSVASGRETQYF. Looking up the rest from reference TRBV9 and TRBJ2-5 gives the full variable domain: DSGVTQTPKHLITATGQRVTLRCSPRSGDLSVYWYQQSLDQGLQFLIQYYNGEERAKGNILERFSAQQFPDLHSELNLSSLELGDSALYFCASSVASGRETQYFGPGTRLLVL.

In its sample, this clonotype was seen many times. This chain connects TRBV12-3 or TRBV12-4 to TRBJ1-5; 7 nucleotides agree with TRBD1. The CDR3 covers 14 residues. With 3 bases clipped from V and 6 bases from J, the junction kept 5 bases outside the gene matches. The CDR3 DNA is TGTGCCAGCAGTTTGGAAGGGGGCCCTCAGCCCCAGCATTTT. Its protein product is CASSLEGGPQPQHF.

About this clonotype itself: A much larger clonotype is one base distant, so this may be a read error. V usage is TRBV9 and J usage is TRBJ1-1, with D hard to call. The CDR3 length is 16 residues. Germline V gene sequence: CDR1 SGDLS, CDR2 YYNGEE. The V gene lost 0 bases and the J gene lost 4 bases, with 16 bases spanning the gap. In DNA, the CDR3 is TGTGCCAGCAGCGTAGACCTGTTGAACAGAGGCACTGAAGCTTTCTTT. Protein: CASSVDLLNRGTEAFF. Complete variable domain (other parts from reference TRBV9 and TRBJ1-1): DSGVTQTPKHLITATGQRVTLRCSPRSGDLSVYWYQQSLDQGLQFLIQYYNGEERAKGNILERFSAQQFPDLHSELNLSSLELGDSALYFCASSVDLLNRGTEAFFGQGTRLTVV.

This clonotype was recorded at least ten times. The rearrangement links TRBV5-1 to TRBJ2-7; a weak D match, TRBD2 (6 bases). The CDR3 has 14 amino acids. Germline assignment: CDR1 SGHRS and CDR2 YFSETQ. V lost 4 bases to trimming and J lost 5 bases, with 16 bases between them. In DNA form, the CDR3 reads TGCGCCAGCAGCCCGACTAGGAGTCGAAACGAGCAGTACTTC. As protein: CASSPTRSRNEQYF. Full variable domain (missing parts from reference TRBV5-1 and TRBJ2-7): KAGVTQTPRYLIKTRGQQVTLSCSPISGHRSVSWYQQTPGQGLQFLFEYFSETQRNKGNFPGRFSGRQFSNSRSEMNVSTLELGDSALYLCASSPTRSRNEQYFGPGTRLTVT.

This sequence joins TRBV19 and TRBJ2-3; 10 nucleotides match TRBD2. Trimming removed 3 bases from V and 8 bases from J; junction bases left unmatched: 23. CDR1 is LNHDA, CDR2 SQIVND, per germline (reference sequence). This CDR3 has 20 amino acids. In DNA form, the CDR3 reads TGTGCCAGTAGTATGTTGAATCGGTCTAGCGGGAGATGGGGGCCAGGTACGCAGTATTTT. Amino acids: CASSMLNRSSGRWGPGTQYF.

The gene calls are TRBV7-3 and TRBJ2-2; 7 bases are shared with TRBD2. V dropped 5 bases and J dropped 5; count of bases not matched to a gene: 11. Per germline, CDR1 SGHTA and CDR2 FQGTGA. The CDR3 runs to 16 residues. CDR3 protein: CASSPMRGGRTGELFF. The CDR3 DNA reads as TGTGCCAGCAGCCCGATGCGGGGAGGGCGTACCGGGGAGCTGTTTTTT. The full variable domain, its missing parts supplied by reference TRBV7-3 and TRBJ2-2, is GAGVSQTPSNKVTEKGKYVELRCDPISGHTALYWYRQSLGQGPEFLIYFQGTGAADDSGLPNDRFFAVRPEGSVSTLKIQRTERGDSAVYLCASSPMRGGRTGELFFGEGSRLTVL.

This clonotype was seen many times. The CDR3 DNA sequence: TGTGCCAGCAGCTTATTCTCTCGGGAGGGCCCGGAAAATGCGGAGACCCAGTACTTC. The encoded protein is CASSLFSREGPENAETQYF. The chain recombines TRBV7-3 with TRBJ2-5; 8 nucleotides agree with TRBD2. The CDR3 contains 19 residues. V trimming: 2 bases; J trimming: 5 bases; junction bases outside the gene matches: 19. The germline V gene encodes CDR1 SGHTA and CDR2 FQGTGA. Using reference TRBV7-3 and TRBJ2-5 for the parts outside the CDR3, the full variable domain is GAGVSQTPSNKVTEKGKYVELRCDPISGHTALYWYRQSLGQGPEFLIYFQGTGAADDSGLPNDRFFAVRPEGSVSTLKIQRTERGDSAVYLCASSLFSREGPENAETQYFGPGTRLLVL.

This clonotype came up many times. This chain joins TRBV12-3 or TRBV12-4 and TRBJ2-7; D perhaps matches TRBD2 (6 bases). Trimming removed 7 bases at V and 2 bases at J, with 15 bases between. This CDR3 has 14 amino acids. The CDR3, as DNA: TGTGCCAGCAACTCCGGGACTGGGACCTACGAGCAGTACTTC. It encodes CASNSGTGTYEQYF.

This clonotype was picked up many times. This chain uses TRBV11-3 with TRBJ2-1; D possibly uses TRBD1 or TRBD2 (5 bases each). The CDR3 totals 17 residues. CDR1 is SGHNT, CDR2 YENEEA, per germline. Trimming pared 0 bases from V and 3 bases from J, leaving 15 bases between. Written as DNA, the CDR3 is TGTGCCAGCAGCTTAGATACCAGGGAGTATTACTACAATGAGCAGTTCTTC. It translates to CASSLDTREYYYNEQFF.

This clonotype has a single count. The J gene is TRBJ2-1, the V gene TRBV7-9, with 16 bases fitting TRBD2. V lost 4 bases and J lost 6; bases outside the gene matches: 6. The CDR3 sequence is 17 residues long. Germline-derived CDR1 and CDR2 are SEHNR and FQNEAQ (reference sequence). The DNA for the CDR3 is TGTGCCAGCAGCTCGGGACTAGCGGGAGGGCCAGGCAATGAGCAGTTCTTC. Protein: CASSSGLAGGPGNEQFF.

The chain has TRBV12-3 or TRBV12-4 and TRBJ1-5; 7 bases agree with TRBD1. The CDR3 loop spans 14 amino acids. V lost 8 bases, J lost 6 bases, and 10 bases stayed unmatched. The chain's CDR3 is CASRGRQGGQPQHF. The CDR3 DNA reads TGTGCCAGCCGTGGAAGACAGGGCGGTCAGCCCCAGCATTTT.

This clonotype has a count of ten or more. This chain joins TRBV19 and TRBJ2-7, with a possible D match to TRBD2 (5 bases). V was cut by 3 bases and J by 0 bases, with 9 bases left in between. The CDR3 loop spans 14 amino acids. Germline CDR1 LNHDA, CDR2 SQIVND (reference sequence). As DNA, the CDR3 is TGTGCCAGTAGTATTGTCGGGAACTCCTACGAGCAGTACTTC. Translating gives CASSIVGNSYEQYF.

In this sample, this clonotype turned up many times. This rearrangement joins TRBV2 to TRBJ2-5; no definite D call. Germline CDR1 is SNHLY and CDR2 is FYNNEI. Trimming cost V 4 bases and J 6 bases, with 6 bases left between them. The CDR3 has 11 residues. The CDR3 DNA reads TGTGCCAGCAGTGGTGAAAAGACCCAGTACTTC. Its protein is CASSGEKTQYF.

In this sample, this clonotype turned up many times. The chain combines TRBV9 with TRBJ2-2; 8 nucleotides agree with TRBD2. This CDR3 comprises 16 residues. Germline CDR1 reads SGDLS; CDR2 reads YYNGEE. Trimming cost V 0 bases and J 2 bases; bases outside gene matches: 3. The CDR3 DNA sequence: TGTGCCAGCAGCGTAGCCAGCGGGGGAAACACCGGGGAGCTGTTTTTT. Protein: CASSVASGGNTGELFF.

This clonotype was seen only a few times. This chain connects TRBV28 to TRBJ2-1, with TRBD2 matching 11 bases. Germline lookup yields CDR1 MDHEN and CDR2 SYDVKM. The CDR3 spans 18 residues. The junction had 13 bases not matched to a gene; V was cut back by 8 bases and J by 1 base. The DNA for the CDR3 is TGTGCCAGCTCGGAAGGGATTAGCGGGAGGGGATCCTACAATGAGCAGTTCTTC. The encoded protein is CASSEGISGRGSYNEQFF.

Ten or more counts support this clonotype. The CDR3 protein is CASSLGQGMRNEQFF. CDR3 bases: TGTGCCAGCAGCTTAGGACAGGGGATGAGGAATGAGCAGTTCTTC. This chain uses TRBV7-2 with TRBJ2-1; 8 bases line up with TRBD1. This CDR3 contains 15 residues. Germline V gene sequence: CDR1 SGHTA, CDR2 FQGNSA. V dropped 1 base and J dropped 7; count of bases not matched to a gene: 6.